This T cell receptor beta chain was captured in a study of CXCR3-negative and CXCR3-positive naive CD8 T cells (dated by TCRdb to about 2019). For the study in its entirety: About 150 million TRB reads were obtained in total, roughly 1.5 +/- 0.3 million reads per library. Diversity and physicochemical repertoire analyses covered 10 to 11 donors pooled from two independent experiments. For the TRBV-TRBJ cluster analysis, the naive subsets came from a handful of donors, while the memory cells came from 3 donors.

Study-wide findings and limitations: TRBV-TRBJ usage was similar between naive CXCR3-negative and CXCR3-positive cells from the same donor, while memory cells showed distinct patterns. Because surface CD5, which has been linked to self-reactivity in mice, was comparable between naive subsets, TCR interaction strength was also inferred from TRB CDR3 physicochemical properties. TRB CDR3s from CXCR3-positive naive cells showed higher hydrophobicity (lower Kidera factor 4), lower energy, and higher strength and volume indices than CXCR3-negative naive cells. Repertoire diversity was comparably high in both naive subsets but much lower in memory CD8+ T cells. Freshly isolated PBMCs were used for most assays because CXCR3 expression partially decreased after cryopreservation.

Each CD8+ T cell subset was flow-sorted in triplicate, and some 310,000 cells per subset were placed directly into RLT lysis buffer. To exclude memory contaminants, naive CD8+ T cells were stringently defined as CD45RO-CCR7+CD27+CD95-. Standard density gradient centrifugation was used to isolate peripheral blood mononuclear cells from buffy coats. A FACSAria III was used to flow-sort naive CXCR3-negative and CXCR3-positive CD8+ T cells. An RNeasy Mini Kit was used to extract total RNA from the sorted cells. Judged by frequency, this clonotype is medium-sized (0.01 to 0.1%); no count was given. Its antigen has not been determined. From the cysteine up to the phenylalanine, the CDR3 has a length of 14 residues. The entry carries no DNA sequence. As encoded in the germline V gene, CDR1 is SGHTA while CDR2 is FQGNSA. Sequenced on a NextSeq 550. The Human TCR Profiling Kit (MiLaboratory) was used to make UMI-labeled 5' RACE TRB cDNA libraries. cDNA synthesis used the entire amount of extracted RNA, and PCR amplification then used the entire amount of cDNA produced. Libraries were prepared in parallel using an identical number of PCR cycles. The paper's processing steps were these. With a minimum of two reads required per UMI, MIGEC and MiXCR pulled out about 52,000 +/- 9,100 unique UMI-labeled TRB cDNA molecules from each library. On average, each library contained approximately 40,000 +/- 10,000 functional in-frame TRB CDR3 nucleotide clonotypes without stop codons. Diversity metrics, including normalized Shannon-Wiener and Chao1, were computed in VDJtools after downsampling to 5000 UMI-labeled TRB molecules per sample. For the central five CDR3 residues, VDJtools calculated physicochemical properties weighted by clonotype size, namely interaction energy, strength, volume and Kidera factor 4. After the reads were reprocessed by TCRdb, one entry was made per CDR3 protein sequence, with no DNA. It is TCRdb's table, rather than the study itself, that gives the V and J calls and clone size. The sample's table covers 5,000 to 6,500 distinct CDR3 sequences. The ten largest clonotypes hold less than 2% of the sample.

The specimen sequenced was naive CXCR3- CD8+ T cells from blood. The cell subset or site label, as the study defines it: CD45RO-CCR7+CD27+CD95- naive CD8+ T cells lacking CXCR3 (TNR3-). The rearranged chain carries TRBV7-2 and TRBJ1-1. The TCR was taken from a human donor in good health. Some clones in this sample may be carry-over from other donors' samples. CDR3 loop: CASSAESVVGEAFF.